These 30 T cell receptor beta chains share one sample of origin, sequenced in a study of Graves' ophthalmopathy and Graves' hyperthyroidism. For repertoire sequencing, the TCR beta CDR3 regions were amplified from RNA transcripts. Following a first-round RT-PCR that used HTBI primers, a second-round multiplex PCR was carried out. TCRdb analysed the multiplex PCR reads with MiXCR anew, one entry per CDR3 protein. The sample records about 380,000 distinct CDR3 sequences, roughly 14% being singletons. The specimen sequenced was peripheral blood. These TCRs come from a woman aged 18 to 35 with stable Graves' hyperthyroidism.

This clonotype was seen ten or more times. This chain joins TRBV20-1 and TRBJ1-1; D gene uncertain. The CDR3 extends over 13 amino acids. CDR1 is DFQATT, CDR2 SNEGSKA, per germline (reference sequence). Trimming cost V 3 bases and J 11 bases, with 19 bases left between them. The CDR3 sequence is CSARGVDTSRAFF. For the CDR3, the DNA is TGCAGTGCTAGGGGAGTCGACACCTCCCGGGCTTTCTTT.

This clonotype was observed at least ten times. This sequence joins TRBV6-5 and TRBJ2-2; TRBD1 matches at 7 bases. The CDR3 runs to 16 residues. V trimming: 2 bases; J trimming: 3 bases; junction bases outside the gene matches: 6. Germline V gene sequence: CDR1 MNHEY, CDR2 SVGAGI. The CDR3 protein is CASSYDRVMDTGELFF. The CDR3 nucleotides are TGTGCCAGCAGTTACGACAGGGTCATGGACACCGGGGAGCTGTTTTTT.

This clonotype was counted between two and nine times. One end of the junction is discordant with germline, which a read error may explain. This chain joins TRBV12-3 or TRBV12-4 and TRBJ2-1; 9 bases line up with TRBD2. The CDR3 runs to 14 residues. The DNA of the CDR3 is TGTGCCAGCCGTAGCGGGGGACACTACAATGAGAAGTTCTTC. Its translation: CASRSGGHYNEKFF.

This clonotype has ten or more counts. The chain couples TRBV12-3 or TRBV12-4 to TRBJ1-3; D remains ambiguous. CDR3 length: 13 residues. The V and J ends lost 5 bases and 2 bases respectively, with 7 bases between them. The CDR3: CASSNLAGNTIYF. CDR3 DNA: TGTGCCAGCAGTAATTTGGCTGGAAACACCATATATTTT.

This clonotype was detected once. The chain employs TRBV12-3 or TRBV12-4 and TRBJ2-5; TRBD1 or TRBD2 may be the D gene (6 bases each). This CDR3 has 14 residues. V was clipped by 5 bases and J by 7 bases, with 17 bases between them. The DNA for the CDR3 is TGTGCCAGCAGTCCCTCGCGGGGCAGGGGGACCCAGTACTTC. Its translation is CASSPSRGRGTQYF.

The sample holds many counts of this clonotype. J is TRBJ1-1 and V is TRBV11-2, with D hard to call. Per the germline V gene, CDR1 is SGHAT and CDR2 is FQNNGV. V was trimmed by 0 bases and J by 1 base, leaving 9 bases between them. The CDR3 runs to 15 residues. CDR3 sequence (DNA): TGTGCCAGCAGCTTAGAGCTAGGAGGGAACACTGAAGCTTTCTTT. It specifies CASSLELGGNTEAFF.

There are many counts of this clonotype. The chain uses TRBV29-1 and TRBJ1-1; D not resolved. Germline CDR1 SQVTM, CDR2 ANQGSEA. The CDR3 is 12 residues long. Trimming pared 1 base from V and 4 bases from J, leaving 7 bases between. The CDR3 reads CSVEVAGTEAFF. The CDR3 bases are TGCAGCGTTGAAGTGGCGGGCACTGAAGCTTTCTTT.

There are many counts of this clonotype. The genes are TRBV5-1 and TRBJ1-1, with unresolved D. V lost 0 bases and J 4 bases, leaving 10 bases between the germline ends. In germline, CDR1 is SGHRS, CDR2 YFSETQ. This CDR3 is 14 amino acids long. CDR3 in amino acids: CASSLAIGGTEAFF. CDR3 sequence (DNA): TGCGCCAGCAGCTTGGCCATCGGCGGCACTGAAGCTTTCTTT.

This clonotype has ten or more counts. The chain carries TRBV12-3 or TRBV12-4 and TRBJ2-7; D assignment may be TRBD1 or TRBD2 (6 bases each). The CDR3 length is 17 residues. V lost 1 base, J lost 1 base, and 17 bases lay in between. DNA of the CDR3: TGTGCCAGCAGTTTAGAACCTTTCGGGGGCAGGTCCTACGAGCAGTACTTC. Protein product: CASSLEPFGGRSYEQYF.

This clonotype was seen at least ten times. This rearrangement joins TRBV6-1 to TRBJ1-1, with D unresolved. CDR1 MNHNS and CDR2 SASEGT come from the germline V gene. The CDR3 spans 15 residues. V was shortened by 4 bases and J by 0 bases, with 12 bases between the two germline ends. DNA for the CDR3: TGTGCCAGCAGTGCGGTGACAACAATGAACACTGAAGCTTTCTTT. Amino acid sequence: CASSAVTTMNTEAFF.

This clonotype showed up just a few times. The chain carries TRBV20-1 and TRBJ1-2; D possibly corresponds to TRBD1 (5 bases). Looked up from germline, CDR1 is DFQATT and CDR2 is SNEGSKA (reference sequence). Trimming took off 0 bases at V and 4 bases at J, with 12 bases between the two ends. This CDR3 is built from 14 residues. CDR3 sequence (DNA): TGCAGTGCTAGAGATAACCCGGGGGGCTATGGCTACACCTTC. This encodes CSARDNPGGYGYTF.

Only a few counts were recorded for this clonotype. The chain combines TRBV18 with TRBJ2-5, with 7 nucleotides matching TRBD1. The germline V gene encodes CDR1 KGHSH and CDR2 LQKENI. The CDR3 sequence is 14 residues long. V lost 1 base, J lost 5 bases, and 4 bases stayed unmatched. The CDR3 sequence: CASSPQGARETQYF. Written as DNA, the CDR3 is TGTGCCAGCTCACCACAGGGGGCACGGGAGACCCAGTACTTC.

This clonotype was found many times. V is TRBV6-1 and J is TRBJ2-7; TRBD1 is a possible D gene (5 bases). V lost 6 bases to trimming and J lost 3 bases, with 6 bases between them. The CDR3 loop spans 11 amino acids. Germline lookup yields CDR1 MNHNS and CDR2 SASEGT. The CDR3 region is CASRQGYEQYF. Here the CDR3 DNA reads TGTGCCAGCAGGCAGGGCTACGAGCAGTACTTC.

This clonotype was seen at least ten times. This sequence joins TRBV6-2 or TRBV6-3 and TRBJ2-5, with 10 bases fitting TRBD2. Per the germline V gene, CDR1 is MNHEY and CDR2 is SVGEGT. CDR3 length: 14 amino acids. J gave up 0 bases and V 11 bases, and 6 bases lay outside the gene matches. In DNA form, the CDR3 reads TGTGCCGGGGGTAGCGGGGGGTACCAAGAGACCCAGTACTTC. This codes for CAGGSGGYQETQYF.

V gene TRBV7-6 combines with J gene TRBJ2-7; D gene uncertain. Looked up from germline, CDR1 is SGHVS and CDR2 is FNYEAQ. The CDR3 has 15 residues. V was trimmed by 0 bases and J by 2 bases, leaving 11 bases between them. The CDR3 region is CASSLAAGSTYEQYF. CDR3 coding DNA: TGTGCCAGCAGCTTAGCGGCTGGTAGTACCTACGAGCAGTACTTC.

This clonotype was found many times. The chain joins TRBV20-1 to TRBJ1-6, with no clear D. The CDR3 has 13 residues. The germline gives CDR1 DFQATT, CDR2 SNEGSKA (reference sequence). Trimming cost V 0 bases and J 6 bases, with 6 bases left between them. CDR3 amino acids: CSARDQFNSPLHF. CDR3 nucleotide sequence: TGCAGTGCTAGAGACCAATTTAATTCACCCCTCCACTTT.

This clonotype has ten or more counts. This chain joins TRBV29-1 and TRBJ1-2; D not resolved. The CDR3 consists of 12 residues. Germline loops: CDR1 SQVTM, CDR2 ANQGSEA. The V end was cut by 3 bases, the J end by 2 bases, with 7 bases between. The CDR3: CSVDRLNYGYTF. CDR3 DNA: TGCAGCGTTGACAGGTTGAACTATGGCTACACCTTC.

The genes are TRBV29-1 and TRBJ2-5; the match to TRBD1 covers 10 bases. With V trimmed by 6 bases and J by 3 bases, 7 bases remained unmatched. Germline V gene data show CDR1 as SQVTM and CDR2 as ANQGSEA. This CDR3 has 14 amino acids. CDR3 bases: TGCAGCGTATTAGGACAGGGGGGAAAAGAGACCCAGTACTTC. It is translated as CSVLGQGGKETQYF.

The genes are TRBV18 and TRBJ2-5; possible D gene TRBD1, 6 bases. Per the germline V gene, CDR1 is KGHSH and CDR2 is LQKENI. V shed 2 bases and J shed 7 bases, with 32 bases lying between them. The CDR3 runs to 20 residues. In DNA form, the CDR3 reads TGTGCCAGCTCACCAGGTGGGGGTCTTCGCAGGGCGGACAGACCATGGACCCAGTACTTC. Protein product: CASSPGGGLRRADRPWTQYF.

This clonotype has a count of ten or more. The chain uses TRBV12-3 or TRBV12-4 and TRBJ1-5, with D possibly TRBD1 on 6 matching bases. V shed 3 bases and J shed 5 bases, with 17 bases lying between them. CDR3 size: 16 residues. CDR3 DNA sequence: TGTGCCAGCAGTTTTGGTCTTCGGACAGATGATCAGCCCCAGCATTTT. It translates to CASSFGLRTDDQPQHF.

This clonotype was seen only a few times. The chain links TRBV4-1 to TRBJ1-1; D perhaps matches TRBD1 (6 bases). V shed 1 base and J shed 3 bases, with 12 bases lying between them. Germline CDR1 is MGHRA and CDR2 is YSYEKL. CDR3 length equals 15 residues. The CDR3 DNA follows: TGCGCCAGCAGCCAAGGCAGGGGTAGGGACACTGAAGCTTTCTTT. Translated: CASSQGRGRDTEAFF.

This clonotype was picked up many times. The chain carries TRBV27 and TRBJ1-6; 8 bases match TRBD1. Unmatched junction bases numbered 9, after V lost 6 bases and J lost 5 bases. Germline V gene sequence: CDR1 MNHEY, CDR2 SMNVEV (reference sequence). The CDR3 sequence is 16 residues long. CDR3 sequence: CASRRTGTVDNSPLHF. CDR3 coding DNA: TGTGCCAGCAGGAGGACAGGGACGGTTGATAATTCACCCCTCCACTTT.

A few counts support this clonotype. The gene calls are TRBV18 and TRBJ1-2; D gene unclear. Germline CDR1 and CDR2: KGHSH and LQKENI. Trimming cost V 3 bases and J 4 bases, with 15 bases left between them. The CDR3 is 15 amino acids. The CDR3 spells CASSPSAQAAYGYTF. The CDR3 DNA follows: TGTGCCAGCTCACCTTCGGCTCAAGCGGCCTATGGCTACACCTTC.

This clonotype was counted at least ten times. J is TRBJ1-5 and V is TRBV2; D remains unclear. There are 15 residues in the CDR3. Germline V gives CDR1 SNHLY, CDR2 FYNNEI. V was shortened by 2 bases and J by 0 bases, with 8 bases between the two germline ends. The CDR3 loop reads CASSEIGVSNQPQHF. In DNA form, the CDR3 reads TGTGCCAGCAGTGAAATAGGTGTTAGCAATCAGCCCCAGCATTTT. The variable domain in full, completed from reference TRBV2 and TRBJ1-5, reads EPEVTQTPSHQVTQMGQEVILRCVPISNHLYFYWYRQILGQKVEFLVSFYNNEISEKSEIFDDQFSVERPDGSNFTLKIRSTKLEDSAMYFCASSEIGVSNQPQHFGDGTRLSIL.

This clonotype has a handful of counts. The rearrangement links TRBV20-1 to TRBJ1-2; 11 bases are shared with TRBD1. This CDR3 comprises 13 residues. CDR1 is DFQATT, CDR2 SNEGSKA, per germline (reference sequence). The J segment lost 4 bases and the V segment lost 5 bases, leaving 3 bases of the junction unmatched. The DNA for the CDR3 is TGCAGTGCTCGGACAGGGGGCGGCTATGGCTACACCTTC. This gives the protein CSARTGGGYGYTF.

This clonotype was observed at least ten times. The chain carries TRBV2 and TRBJ1-1; possible D gene TRBD1, 6 bases. V gave up 2 bases and J gave up 5 bases, with 15 bases separating them. This CDR3 comprises 15 residues. The V gene's germline CDR1 is SNHLY and CDR2 FYNNEI. CDR3 region: CASSEPEGGKTEAFF. The CDR3 DNA is TGTGCCAGCAGTGAACCTGAAGGGGGGAAAACTGAAGCTTTCTTT.

This chain connects TRBV10-3 to TRBJ2-5; a weak D match, TRBD1 (5 bases). V was cut by 2 bases and J by 2 bases, with 9 bases left in between. The CDR3 extends over 14 amino acids. CDR1 and CDR2 from the germline V gene are ENHRY and SYGVKD. CDR3 in amino acids: CAISETGPQETQYF. The CDR3 nucleotides are TGTGCCATCAGTGAGACAGGACCTCAAGAGACCCAGTACTTC.

In this sample, this clonotype turned up many times. This chain uses TRBV27 with TRBJ1-3; perhaps TRBD1 as D (6 bases). Germline V gene lookup returns CDR1 MNHEY and CDR2 SMNVEV (reference sequence). The CDR3 length is 18 residues. Trimming stripped 0 bases from V and 0 bases from J, with 15 bases between. The DNA of the CDR3 is TGTGCCAGCAGTTTATCGGGGGCCATAAAACCCTCTGGAAACACCATATATTTT. It is translated as CASSLSGAIKPSGNTIYF.

This clonotype was seen repeatedly, ten times or more. The chain joins TRBV2 to TRBJ2-7, with 8 bases that match TRBD2. V shed 4 bases, J shed 4 bases, and the junction held 3 bases outside the gene matches. CDR3 length: 13 amino acids. From germline, CDR1 is SNHLY and CDR2 FYNNEI. The CDR3 reads CASSAGGAYEQYF. The DNA of the CDR3 is TGTGCCAGCAGTGCGGGGGGGGCTTACGAGCAGTACTTC.

This clonotype was detected only a few times. V gene TRBV20-1 combines with J gene TRBJ1-1; D might be TRBD1 (6 bases). Deletions cut 6 bases from V and 5 bases from J, with 19 bases between. The CDR3 contains 14 residues. CDR1 DFQATT and CDR2 SNEGSKA come from the germline V gene (reference sequence). CDR3 loop: CSAQNGQRGTEAFF. The CDR3 coding sequence is TGCAGTGCCCAAAACGGGCAGAGGGGGACTGAAGCTTTCTTT.